Listed here is a single T cell receptor (beta chain). Data came from immunoSEQ multiplex PCR; TCRdb stores just in-frame clones and leaves some out. The table records approximately 2.5 million clones, over 85% of them present only once. The sample originates from a study of shared clonotypes between healthy human individuals. Trimming took 5 bases from V and 8 from J; bases not matched to a gene: 10. Germline V gene sequence: CDR1 SGHTA, CDR2 FQGTGA. The CDR3 extends over 16 amino acids. Material: naive CD4+ T cells from PBMCs. Regarding subset: CD45RA+ positively selected. This receptor was identified in a man younger than 35 in good health. Some clones in this sample may be carry-over from other donors' samples. The V call is TRBV7-3, the J call TRBJ2-1; 12 bases line up with TRBD2. The CDR3 nucleotides read TGTGCCAGCAGCCAGACTAGCGGGAGAACCTGGGATGAGCAGTTCTTC. Protein product: CASSQTSGRTWDEQFF.